These 29 T cell receptor beta chains were all obtained from the same sample, sequenced in a study of neurological immune-mediated disorders. TCRdb redid the calling of the 5' RACE reads with MiXCR, one entry per CDR3 protein. The sample holds approximately 90,000 distinct CDR3 sequences, roughly 4% seen once. Sequencing was done on a sample of PBMCs. Receptors were obtained from a woman younger than 30 with multiple sclerosis.

Ten or more counts support this clonotype. The chain couples TRBV29-1 to TRBJ1-2; possibly TRBD1 for D (6 bases). Germline CDR1 reads SQVTM; CDR2 reads ANQGSEA. The CDR3 covers 13 residues. The V gene lost 5 bases and the J gene lost 5 bases, with 15 bases spanning the gap. The DNA of the CDR3 is TGCAGCGTTTCCAGGGGCGCGGGTTATGGCTACACCTTC. Translation gives CSVSRGAGYGYTF.

With regard to this clonotype: A single base separates this from a much larger clone, so it may be a read error. V is TRBV2 and J is TRBJ1-1, with D possibly matching TRBD1 (5 bases). V lost 6 bases, J lost 0 bases, and 11 bases lay in between. Germline CDR1 reads SNHLY; CDR2 reads FYNNEI. The CDR3 runs 14 residues. CDR3 bases: TGTGCCAGCAGCGACCAGGGATTGAACACTGAAGCTTTCTTT. It is translated as CASSDQGLNTEAFF.

This clonotype was counted many times. The rearrangement links TRBV12-3 or TRBV12-4 to TRBJ2-1, with 7 nucleotides matching TRBD2. This CDR3 is built from 14 residues. V lost 5 bases and J lost 3; bases outside the gene matches: 4. The CDR3 reads CASSTRTSYNEQFF. The CDR3 DNA sequence: TGTGCCAGCAGTACGCGGACTAGCTACAATGAGCAGTTCTTC.

This clonotype was detected many times. The chain combines TRBV20-1 with TRBJ2-1; 8 bases align to TRBD1. This CDR3 has 13 amino acids. In germline, CDR1 is DFQATT, CDR2 SNEGSKA (reference sequence). J gave up 5 bases and V 3 bases, and 3 bases lay outside the gene matches. As DNA, the CDR3 is TGCAGTGCTAGTCAGGGGGCTAACAATGAGCAGTTCTTC. The encoded protein is CSASQGANNEQFF.

This clonotype showed up many times. In nucleotides, the CDR3 is TGCAGTGCTATGAAAGGACAAGGATCCTACGAGCAGTACTTC. Encoded protein: CSAMKGQGSYEQYF. V usage is TRBV20-1 and J usage is TRBJ2-7; tentatively, D is TRBD1 (5 bases). The CDR3 extends over 14 amino acids. CDR1 is DFQATT and CDR2 is SNEGSKA in the germline V gene (reference sequence). V lost 4 bases, J lost 1 base, and 14 bases lay in between.

This clonotype was recorded at least ten times. Mismatch with germline at one junction end may stem from a read error. The CDR3 sequence: CASSSVSDEQYF. The CDR3 DNA reads TGTGCCAGCAGCTCCGTCTCCGACGAGCAGTACTTC. The chain combines TRBV7-3 with TRBJ2-7; D unclear. The CDR3 length is 12 residues. Germline V gives CDR1 SGHTA, CDR2 FQGTGA.

This clonotype was seen ten or more times. V gene TRBV12-3 or TRBV12-4 combines with J gene TRBJ1-5; possibly TRBD1 for D (5 bases). The CDR3 is 13 residues long. V lost 5 bases to trimming and J lost 5 bases, with 10 bases between them. CDR3 in amino acids: CASSAGSYQPQHF. The CDR3 DNA reads as TGTGCCAGCAGTGCAGGGTCCTATCAGCCCCAGCATTTT.

This clonotype appeared many times. V is TRBV12-3 or TRBV12-4 and J is TRBJ1-3; 7 nucleotides match TRBD1. J was trimmed by 2 bases and V by 5 bases; bases with no gene match: 9. This CDR3 spans 16 amino acids. In nucleotides, the CDR3 is TGTGCCAGCAGTACAATACAGGGGTTTACTGGAAACACCATATATTTT. It yields the protein CASSTIQGFTGNTIYF.

The table lists this clonotype with many counts. V and J are TRBV20-1 and TRBJ2-5; TRBD2 matches at 8 bases. CDR1 is DFQATT and CDR2 is SNEGSKA in the germline V gene (reference sequence). The CDR3 loop spans 15 amino acids. Trimming took 6 bases from V and 2 from J; bases not matched to a gene: 11. The CDR3 sequence: CSATFSGGPQETQYF. As DNA, the CDR3 is TGCAGTGCCACCTTCAGCGGGGGCCCACAAGAGACCCAGTACTTC.

This clonotype was observed at least ten times. The rearrangement uses TRBV20-1 and TRBJ1-4; TRBD1 matches at 9 bases. V dropped 6 bases and J dropped 1; count of bases not matched to a gene: 6. CDR3 length: 15 amino acids. Germline CDR1 and CDR2: DFQATT and SNEGSKA (reference sequence). The CDR3 DNA follows: TGCAGTGCCGCACAGGGGGCGGGAACTAATGAAAAACTGTTTTTT. Protein sequence: CSAAQGAGTNEKLFF.

This clonotype has ten or more counts. This sequence joins TRBV4-1 and TRBJ2-3; 7 bases are a match to TRBD2. Trimming cost V 4 bases and J 1 base; bases outside gene matches: 8. Germline V CDR1 and CDR2: MGHRA, YSYEKL. The CDR3 totals 16 residues. CDR3 loop: CASSLDLAGGTDTQYF. The CDR3 DNA reads TGCGCCAGCAGCCTCGATCTCGCGGGGGGCACAGATACGCAGTATTTT.

This clonotype was found many times. The V call is TRBV20-1, the J call TRBJ2-3; TRBD1 might be the D (5 bases). Deletions cut 6 bases from V and 0 bases from J, with 10 bases between. The germline V gene has CDR1 DFQATT and CDR2 SNEGSKA (reference sequence). The CDR3 is made up of 13 amino acids. The CDR3 DNA reads as TGCAGTGCATACCGACAGAGCACAGATACGCAGTATTTT. Amino acids: CSAYRQSTDTQYF.

This clonotype was observed many times. The chain couples TRBV5-6 to TRBJ1-2; D gene ambiguous. CDR1 is SGHDT and CDR2 is YYEEEE in the germline V gene. With 0 bases removed from V and 2 bases from J, the gap between germline ends came to 14 bases. The CDR3 has 16 amino acids. The CDR3, as DNA: TGTGCCAGCAGCTTGGTTTGGGGTAACGAAAACTATGGCTACACCTTC. Its translation: CASSLVWGNENYGYTF.

This clonotype came up many times. This chain uses TRBV9 with TRBJ1-5, with D uncertain. The CDR3 is 14 amino acids. Germline CDR1 and CDR2: SGDLS and YYNGEE. V lost 0 bases to trimming and J lost 0 bases, with 4 bases between them. This CDR3 is CASSVGGSNQPQHF. The CDR3 DNA is TGTGCCAGCAGCGTAGGGGGTAGCAATCAGCCCCAGCATTTT.

Many counts were recorded for this clonotype. The gene calls are TRBV12-3 or TRBV12-4 and TRBJ2-7; possible D gene TRBD2, 6 bases. With 4 bases removed from V and 4 bases from J, the gap between germline ends came to 14 bases. This CDR3 region has 14 residues. The CDR3 spells CASSSGTDLYEQYF. CDR3 DNA sequence: TGTGCCAGCAGTTCCGGGACTGATCTATACGAGCAGTACTTC.

This clonotype showed up many times. The chain joins TRBV20-1 to TRBJ1-2; D remains unclear. V was shortened by 3 bases and J by 2 bases, with 10 bases between the two germline ends. Germline V gene sequence: CDR1 DFQATT, CDR2 SNEGSKA (reference sequence). The CDR3 runs to 13 residues. For the CDR3, the DNA is TGCAGTGCTAGGCCGGGGAAGAACTATGGCTACACCTTC. This translates into CSARPGKNYGYTF.

Ten or more counts support this clonotype. This chain joins TRBV12-5 and TRBJ2-7; D uncertain. This CDR3 has 15 residues. Looked up from germline, CDR1 is LGHNT and CDR2 is FRNRAP. Trimming shortened V by 4 bases and J by 4 bases, and 17 bases separated the two germline ends. The DNA for the CDR3 is TGTGCTAGTGGTTCCCCCCGTGACTCGGATTACGAGCAGTACTTC. Translated: CASGSPRDSDYEQYF.

This clonotype was seen repeatedly, ten times or more. The V and J genes are TRBV20-1 and TRBJ2-1; D call uncertain. V dropped 2 bases and J dropped 6 bases, with 17 bases sitting between them. This CDR3 contains 15 residues. Germline V gene data show CDR1 as DFQATT and CDR2 as SNEGSKA (reference sequence). CDR3 region: CSARSLLSYVNEQFF. CDR3 DNA sequence: TGCAGTGCTAGATCTCTCCTAAGTTACGTCAATGAGCAGTTCTTC.

This clonotype came up many times. V and J are TRBV12-3 or TRBV12-4 and TRBJ2-1, with unresolved D. The CDR3 is 14 residues long. The V gene lost 3 bases and the J gene lost 7 bases, with 13 bases spanning the gap. The CDR3 region is CASSFGSSGNEQFF. The CDR3 DNA reads as TGTGCCAGCAGTTTCGGGTCTAGTGGGAATGAGCAGTTCTTC.

This clonotype occurred many times. The V and J genes are TRBV7-8 and TRBJ2-1, with TRBD2 identical over 9 bases. V trimming: 3 bases; J trimming: 8 bases; junction bases outside the gene matches: 2. CDR3 length equals 13 residues. CDR1 and CDR2 (germline): SGHVS, FQNEAQ. The CDR3 protein is CASSFLAGYEQFF. The CDR3 DNA reads as TGTGCCAGCAGCTTCCTAGCGGGATATGAGCAGTTCTTC.

In this sample, this clonotype turned up a few times. A single base separates this from a much larger clone, so it may be a read error. The genes are TRBV3-1 and TRBJ2-5; TRBD2 agrees at 7 bases. The CDR3 has 13 residues. Unmatched junction bases numbered 3, after V lost 4 bases and J lost 4 bases. Germline V gene data show CDR1 as LGHDT and CDR2 as YNNKEL (reference sequence). DNA of the CDR3: TGTGCCAGCAGCCTCACGGGAGGAGAGACCCAGTACTTC. This gives the protein CASSLTGGETQYF.

This clonotype was seen repeatedly, ten times or more. The chain is built from TRBV4-1 and TRBJ1-6; D call uncertain. The CDR3 length is 16 residues. Germline V lookup: CDR1 MGHRA, CDR2 YSYEKL. V lost 7 bases and J 3 bases, leaving 16 bases between the germline ends. The CDR3 protein is CASNSPPGIYNSPLHF. Here the CDR3 DNA reads TGCGCCAGCAACTCCCCTCCGGGGATCTATAATTCACCCCTCCACTTT.

There are many counts of this clonotype. This sequence joins TRBV20-1 and TRBJ2-1; 9 nucleotides match TRBD2. Unmatched junction bases numbered 4, after V lost 2 bases and J lost 2 bases. The CDR3 sequence is 15 residues long. From germline, CDR1 is DFQATT and CDR2 SNEGSKA (reference sequence). CDR3 protein: CSARHSGRTYNEQFF. The CDR3 DNA reads TGCAGTGCTAGACATAGCGGGAGAACCTACAATGAGCAGTTCTTC.

In this sample, this clonotype turned up many times. This chain connects TRBV20-1 to TRBJ2-1, with D tentatively TRBD1 or TRBD2 (5 bases each). The V end lost 6 bases, the J end lost 15 bases, and 15 bases lay between the germline ends. The CDR3 extends over 10 amino acids. Germline CDR1 and CDR2: DFQATT and SNEGSKA (reference sequence). The CDR3 is CSALGDGPFF. The CDR3 nucleotides read TGCAGTGCCCTCGGGGACGGTCCGTTCTTC.

About this clonotype: Being one base from a much bigger clone, this may be a read error. The chain employs TRBV6-5 and TRBJ1-1, with D possibly matching TRBD1 (6 bases). Deletions cut 6 bases from V and 4 bases from J, with 15 bases between. This CDR3 contains 14 residues. Per germline, CDR1 MNHEY and CDR2 SVGAGI. The CDR3 protein is CASSHSTGGTEAFF. The CDR3 DNA reads as TGTGCCAGCAGCCACTCGACAGGCGGCACTGAAGCTTTCTTT.

This clonotype was picked up many times. The chain combines TRBV7-9 with TRBJ2-1, with 9 bases that match TRBD2. The CDR3 totals 16 residues. V gave up 5 bases and J gave up 9 bases; unmatched junction bases: 14. Germline assignment: CDR1 SEHNR and CDR2 FQNEAQ (reference sequence). CDR3 residues: CASSTTLAGVRGEQFF. CDR3 in DNA: TGTGCCAGCAGCACCACCTTAGCGGGAGTACGCGGTGAGCAGTTCTTC.

Many counts were recorded for this clonotype. V and J are TRBV30 and TRBJ2-5; 7 bases align to TRBD1. Germline V CDR1 and CDR2: GTSNPN, SVGIG (reference sequence). V gave up 2 bases and J gave up 4 bases; unmatched junction bases: 10. The CDR3 has 15 amino acids. The CDR3 bases are TGTGCCTGGAGTCCCCGACAGGGTTTATCAGAGACCCAGTACTTC. This gives the protein CAWSPRQGLSETQYF.

Many counts were recorded for this clonotype. V is TRBV6-5 and J is TRBJ1-1; D gene ambiguous. Per germline, CDR1 MNHEY and CDR2 SVGAGI. The CDR3 has 13 amino acids. Trimming removed 6 bases at V and 5 bases at J, with 13 bases between. The CDR3 loop is CASRSGFGTEAFF. The CDR3 DNA reads as TGTGCCAGCAGATCGGGGTTTGGAACTGAAGCTTTCTTT.

This clonotype showed up many times. The CDR3 nucleotides are TGCGCCAGCAGGGTCAGAGTCCAAGAGACCCAGTACTTC. Residues: CASRVRVQETQYF. The J gene is TRBJ2-5, the V gene TRBV4-1; D not certain. The CDR3 has 13 amino acids. CDR1 is MGHRA, CDR2 YSYEKL, per germline. V gave up 6 bases and J gave up 1 base, with 9 bases separating them.